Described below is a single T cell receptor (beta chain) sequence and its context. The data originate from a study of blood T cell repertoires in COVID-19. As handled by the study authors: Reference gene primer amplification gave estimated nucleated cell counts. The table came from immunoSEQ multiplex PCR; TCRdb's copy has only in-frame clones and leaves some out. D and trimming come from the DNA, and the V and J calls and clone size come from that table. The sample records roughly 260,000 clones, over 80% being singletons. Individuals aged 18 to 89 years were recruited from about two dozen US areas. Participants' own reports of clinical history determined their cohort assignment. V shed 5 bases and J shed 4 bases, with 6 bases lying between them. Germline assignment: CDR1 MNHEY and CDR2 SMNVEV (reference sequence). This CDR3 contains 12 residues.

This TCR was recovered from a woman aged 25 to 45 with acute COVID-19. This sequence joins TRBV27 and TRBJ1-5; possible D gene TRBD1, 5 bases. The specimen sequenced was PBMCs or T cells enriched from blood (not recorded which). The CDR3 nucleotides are TGTGCCAGCAGTAAGGGGAATCAGCCCCAGCATTTT. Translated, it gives CASSKGNQPQHF.